The T cell receptor beta chain under discussion was sequenced for a study of cytomegalovirus exposure and HLA in healthy donors (dated by TCRdb to about 2017). Some background on the complete study: An earlier analysis of 587 of the donors reported roughly 300 Gb of sequence data and 95 million to 120 million unique TCR beta sequences obtained from 150 million to 200 million T cells. An early release covering just under 650 HLA-typed donors comprised roughly 300 gigabases of sequencing data and tens of millions of unique TCR sequences. Among the approximately 400 genotyped donors, roughly 80% belonged to the genetic ancestry cluster associated with self-reported Caucasian donors. The study was designed to test whether signatures of past pathogen exposure could be identified by cataloging public T cell receptors. The study used immunosequencing to profile the T cell repertoires of some 600 subjects and linked those repertoires to cytomegalovirus serostatus. A separate validation cohort of some 130 different subjects was used in addition to the approximately 640-subject first cohort. The study combined high-throughput TCR immunosequencing, statistical association of individual TCRs with disease status, and machine learning to predict cytomegalovirus infection status. In a later analysis, previously published TCR beta repertoires from 670 or so donors were re-analyzed and high-resolution HLA genotyping was added so that TCR occurrence patterns could be studied. In the later analysis, no new phenotypic data were used to find candidate immune exposures; instead, reliance was placed on TCR beta sequences and their occurrence across donors. In an earlier analysis of about 590 of the donors, high-throughput TCR beta sequencing was used to judge whether each TCR beta V gene segment behaved as functional or pseudogenic. Donor age, sex, ethnicity and CMV serostatus were compiled together with the repertoire data. A later genetic analysis took genome-wide SNP genotypes for 398 of the 666 donors and used that subset as a discovery cohort. All discovery cohort repertoires had been generated on a single sequencing platform. Both class I and class II loci were covered by HLA typing, at four-digit resolution. The number of donors typed differed by locus, with roughly 620-640 for A, B, C, DRB1 and DQB1, 522 for DQA1, about 610 for DPA1, and around 450 for DPB1. Because of strong linkage in the cohort, roughly five DR-DQ haplotypes were treated as single units for association and clustering. Among some 400 genotyped donors of the cohort, an average of approximately 200,000 unique TCR beta nucleotide sequences was sequenced per donor, of which about 18% were non-productive. Beyond this particular receptor, the publication reports: Several of the top co-occurrence clusters appeared to be linked to parvovirus B19, influenza, CMV and Epstein-Barr virus, according to a later analysis. An association between a missense DCLRE1C variant and V-gene and J-gene trimming of TCR beta chains was found in a later genetic analysis and replicated in an independent cohort. In a later analysis, 15,000 to 20,000 TCR beta sequences were associated with specific HLA alleles at a false discovery rate of 0.05. CMV serostatus was the only immune exposure information available for the cohort. The earlier analysis of some 540 of the donors excluded 15 to 20 rarely observed V segments, including chromosome 9 orphons, because counts were too low. In a later analysis, TCR association rates were found to vary across HLA loci, with the most associated TCRs seen for DRB1 alleles and the fewest for HLA-C alleles. Across donors, most TCR sequences were observed very rarely, whereas some public TCRs were present in many individuals. The sequencing pipeline was judged likely to have produced a cluster of highly shared sequence variants as a technical artifact. Correlated functional status among segregating V segments might reflect linkage disequilibrium, but an unknown experimental factor could not be ruled out. In an earlier analysis of about 600 of the donors, most TCR beta V segments appeared in productive rearrangements about 90% or about 30% of the time, broadly matching IMGT annotations. In a later analysis, HLA-associated TCR beta chains showed more clonal expansion and lower generation probabilities than non-associated chains that were equally common. This cohort had only TCR beta chains sequenced, and the lack of alpha or paired-chain data limited which features could be detected. In both the original and validation cohorts, the classifier was reported to diagnose cytomegalovirus status with high specificity and sensitivity. A few of the identified cytomegalovirus-associated TCR beta chains were confirmed in vitro to be specific for cytomegalovirus antigens. The 87-base-pair reads could not distinguish some IMGT-functional V segments, including TRBV6-2 and TRBV6-3, so those segments were excluded. According to a later analysis, most CMV-associated TCR beta chains appeared to be HLA-restricted, and the HLA associations seemed to be driven largely by CMV exposure. In the study, 150 to 200 TCR beta chains were listed as associated with cytomegalovirus. The authors suggested that the approach could potentially be generalized to other disease states and immunological phenotypes. A further reported finding was that TCR beta sequences accurately predicted the HLA-A and HLA-B alleles for most subjects in the first cohort. Roughly uniform sequencing depth across donors was assumed in presence/absence analyses, although this assumption may not hold. When HLA alleles, especially DR and DQ, strongly co-occurred, attributing TCR associations to individual alleles was difficult. Because some donors lacked HLA typing at each locus, the association tests relied only on the typed subset. According to a later genetic analysis, donors in an Asian-associated ancestry cluster had fewer N-insertions in productive TCRs than the approximately 670-donor mean.

Receptors were amplified or captured by the immunoSEQ multiplex PCR assay. For the multiplex PCR, a mixture combining 60 forward primers for TCR Vbeta segments and 13 reverse primers for TCR Jbeta segments was used. The CDR3 region of rearranged TCR beta genes was amplified from genomic DNA by a multiplex PCR assay. On the Illumina HiSeq System, the amplified TCR beta libraries were sequenced as 87-base-pair reads. The paper's processing steps were these. A later analysis counted tens of millions of unique TCR beta chains across the 670 or so repertoires, and approximately 11 million of these chains were shared by at least two donors. Raw reads were error-corrected and collapsed into unique sequences by a nearest-neighbor algorithm in which closely related sequences were merged to remove PCR and sequencing errors. To assign V, D and J gene segments, CDR3 sequences were aligned to IMGT reference sequences. Each retained sequence needed at least a six-nucleotide match to both a V gene segment and a J gene segment. A rearrangement was called productive if the CDR3 had no stop codons and remained in frame with V and J, and every other rearrangement was called non-productive. CDR3 was defined according to IMGT convention as the region running from the second conserved V-encoded cysteine to the conserved J-encoded phenylalanine. The earlier analysis of about 610 of the donors excluded any sequence lacking an unambiguous match to a single V gene segment. An earlier analysis of over 450 of the donors classified V segments as functional when productive rearrangements were above 56.7% and as segregating when the standard deviation between donors was above 5%. A statistical classification framework was developed to diagnose cytomegalovirus status using the catalog of TCR beta chain sequences. A later analysis assigned V and J genes by comparing TCR nucleotide sequences with IMGT/GENE-DB human TR gene sequences. In a later analysis, CDR3 sequences and most-parsimonious VDJ recombination scenarios were assigned using the TCRdist pipeline. A later analysis defined each TCR beta chain by its CDR3 amino acid sequence plus V-gene family, and excluded reads lacking a unique V-gene family. A later analysis removed roughly 590 highly shared, low-generation-probability nucleotide sequences to deal with suspected cross-contamination and a sequencing artifact. In a later analysis, a clonal expansion index for each public chain was calculated from normalized within-repertoire ranks of inferred template counts. A later analysis computed generation probabilities with a VDJ recombination model fitted to out-of-frame rearrangements, and checked the results against IGoR. In a later analysis, TCR-TCR, TCR-HLA and TCR-CMV co-occurrence was scored with hypergeometric tests, and a repertoire-size bias correction was applied to TCR pairs. To estimate false discovery rates, a later analysis permuted the HLA or CMV assignments 20 times. In a later analysis, co-occurring TCRs were grouped using DBSCAN, and TCRdist sequence similarity was added for clustering within HLA-allele-positive subsets. For co-occurrence clustering, repertoires with fewer than 30,000 or more than 120,000 public chains were excluded, along with roughly 5 repertoires with anomalous nucleotide sharing. The source is immuneACCESS, and TCRdb retained only in-frame sequences with V and J called. Part of the clones is not carried over; for the studies checked, unresolved V genes explain less than half of this, and the remainder is unexplained. From that table come the V and J calls and clone size; the DNA was used to work out D and trimming. This sample gives approximately 130,000 clones in total; about four fifths of them show up just once. The top ten constitute around 4.1% of the sample.

The cohort comprised 670 or so healthy bone marrow donors. Cohort members were all nominally healthy when sampled, although unrecorded immune exposures were likely present. The donor was CMV seronegative and belonged to the group of more than 300 seronegative cohort members. A peripheral blood sample was collected from each donor, and TCR beta sequencing was performed on peripheral blood mononuclear cells. Genomic DNA extraction from the blood cell samples was performed with the Qiagen DNeasy Blood Extraction Kit. As to this clone: Its recognized antigen is unknown. Base qualities are not at hand, and no much larger clone is one base apart.

In the germline V gene, CDR1 corresponds to SGHTA and CDR2 to FQGNSA. Its CDR3 holds 15 amino acids, cysteine through phenylalanine. The entry retains the CDR3 DNA only, 45 bases that are in frame from base 1. V lost 5 bases and J lost 0 bases, and the count of bases not matched to a germline gene is 6. The sequence joins TRBV7-2 to TRBJ1-2; a stretch of 7 junction bases matches TRBD1. Sequencing was performed on PBMCs. The sequence came from a woman aged 40 to 50 in good health and CMV-seronegative. The DNA reads as follows: TGTGCCAGCAGCCCCCGGACAGGTTCTAACTATGGCTACACCTTC. Translated, this gives CASSPRTGSNYGYTF.